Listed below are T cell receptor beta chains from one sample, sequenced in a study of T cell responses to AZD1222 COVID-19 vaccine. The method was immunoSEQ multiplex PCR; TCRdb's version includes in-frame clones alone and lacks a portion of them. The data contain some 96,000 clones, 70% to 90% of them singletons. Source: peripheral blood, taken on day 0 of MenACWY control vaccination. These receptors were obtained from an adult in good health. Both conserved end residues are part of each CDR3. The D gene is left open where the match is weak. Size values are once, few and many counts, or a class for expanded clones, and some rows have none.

CASSSPITGNYGYTF	TGTGCCAGCAGTTCCCCCATAACAGGGAACTATGGCTACACCTTC	.	TRBV27	TRBJ1-2	.	15
CASSISGGAGTDTQYF	TGTGCCAGTAGTATTTCCGGGGGCGCCGGCACAGATACGCAGTATTTT	.	TRBV19	TRBJ2-3	.	16
CASSDGTVYGYTF	TGCGCCAGCAGCGACGGGACAGTTTATGGCTACACCTTC	TRBD1	TRBV5-1	TRBJ1-2	.	13
CASSPRLAGGQGETQYF	TGTGCCAGCAGTCCAAGACTAGCGGGGGGGCAGGGTGAGACCCAGTACTTC	TRBD2	TRBV6-2/TRBV6-3	TRBJ2-5	.	17
CASSNEGRPNQPQHF	TGTGCCAGCAGCAACGAGGGGCGTCCCAATCAGCCCCAGCATTTT	.	TRBV28	TRBJ1-5	.	15
CAGGDYYGYTF	TGTGCGGGGGGGGACTACTATGGCTACACCTTC	.	TRBV28	TRBJ1-2	.	11
CASTPEGTGDGSPLHF	TGTGCCAGCACTCCCGAAGGGACAGGGGATGGTTCACCCCTCCACTTT	TRBD1	TRBV2	TRBJ1-6	.	16
CASSFAGGDYGYTF	TGTGCCAGCAGCTTTGCAGGGGGAGACTATGGCTACACCTTC	TRBD1	TRBV7-9	TRBJ1-2	.	14
CASSDGTGVTEAFF	TGTGCCAGCAGTGACGGGACAGGGGTCACTGAAGCTTTCTTT	TRBD1	TRBV6-1	TRBJ1-1	.	14
CASRTGGSGYTF	TGTGCCAGCAGAACAGGGGGCTCTGGCTACACCTTC	TRBD1	TRBV27	TRBJ1-2	.	12
CASSPPKGVGSPLHF	TGTGCCAGCAGTCCTCCGAAAGGGGTGGGTTCACCCCTCCACTTT	.	TRBV28	TRBJ1-6	.	15
CASKFTTANYGYTF	TGTGCCAGCAAGTTTACAACTGCTAACTATGGCTACACCTTC	.	TRBV6-5	TRBJ1-2	.	14
CSASMDRGYEQFF	TGCAGTGCTAGTATGGACAGGGGGTATGAGCAGTTCTTC	TRBD1	TRBV20-1	TRBJ2-1	.	13
CASSLRTGRYEQYF	TGTGCCAGCAGTTTAAGGACAGGGCGCTACGAGCAGTACTTC	TRBD1	TRBV28	TRBJ2-7	few	14
CASSLGFSGYTF	TGTGCCAGCAGTTTAGGATTTTCCGGCTACACCTTC	.	TRBV12-3/TRBV12-4	TRBJ1-2	once	12
CASSRGDTQYF	TGTGCCAGCAGCAGGGGCGATACGCAGTATTTT	.	TRBV11-2	TRBJ2-3	.	11
CASSLDRTGNSYNEQFF	TGTGCCAGCAGCTTAGATAGGACAGGGAACTCCTACAATGAGCAGTTCTTC	TRBD1	TRBV7-9	TRBJ2-1	.	17
CASSQRRASSGNTIYF	TGCGCCAGCAGCCAGAGACGCGCGAGCTCTGGAAACACCATATATTTT	.	TRBV4-3	TRBJ1-3	.	16
CASSPRGGVSGNTIYF	TGTGCCAGTAGTCCCCGCGGAGGCGTCTCTGGAAACACCATATATTTT	.	TRBV19	TRBJ1-3	.	16
CASSQDWHSQSGYTF	TGTGCCAGCAGCCAAGATTGGCACAGTCAGTCCGGCTACACCTTC	.	TRBV4-2	TRBJ1-2	.	15
CASSLAGDATDTQYF	TGTGCCAGCAGCTTAGCCGGGGACGCCACAGATACGCAGTATTTT	.	TRBV7-6	TRBJ2-3	.	15
CASSLSTGELFF	TGTGCCAGCAGCTTGAGCACCGGGGAGCTGTTTTTT	.	TRBV5-6	TRBJ2-2	once	12